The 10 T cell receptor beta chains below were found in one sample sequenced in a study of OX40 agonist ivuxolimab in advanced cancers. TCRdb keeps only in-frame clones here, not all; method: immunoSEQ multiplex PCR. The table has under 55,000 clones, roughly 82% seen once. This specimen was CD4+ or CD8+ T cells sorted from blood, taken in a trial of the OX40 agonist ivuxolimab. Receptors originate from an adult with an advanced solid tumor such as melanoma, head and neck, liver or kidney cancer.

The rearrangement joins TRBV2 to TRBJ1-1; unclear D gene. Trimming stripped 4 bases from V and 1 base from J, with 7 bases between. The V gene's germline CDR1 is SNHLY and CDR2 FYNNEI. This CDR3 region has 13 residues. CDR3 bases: TGTGCCAGCAGTGTATCAGCGAACACTGAAGCTTTCTTT. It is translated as CASSVSANTEAFF.

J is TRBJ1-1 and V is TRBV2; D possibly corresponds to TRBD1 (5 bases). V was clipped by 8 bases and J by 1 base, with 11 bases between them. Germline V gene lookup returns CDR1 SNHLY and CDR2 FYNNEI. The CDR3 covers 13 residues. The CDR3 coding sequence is TGTGCCAGCGCCAGGGAATCGAACACTGAAGCTTTCTTT. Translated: CASARESNTEAFF.

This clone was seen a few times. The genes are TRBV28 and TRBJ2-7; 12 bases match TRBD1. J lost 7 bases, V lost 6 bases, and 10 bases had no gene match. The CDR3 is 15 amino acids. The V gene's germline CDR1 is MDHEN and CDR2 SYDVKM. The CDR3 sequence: CASRGPGQGAGEQYF. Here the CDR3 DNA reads TGTGCCAGCAGGGGGCCGGGACAGGGGGCTGGAGAGCAGTACTTC.

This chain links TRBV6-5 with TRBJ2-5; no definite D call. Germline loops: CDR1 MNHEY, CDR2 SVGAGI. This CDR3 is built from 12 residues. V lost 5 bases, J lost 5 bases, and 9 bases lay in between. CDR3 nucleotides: TGTGCCAGCAGTACCAGACTGGAGACCCAGTACTTC. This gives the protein CASSTRLETQYF.

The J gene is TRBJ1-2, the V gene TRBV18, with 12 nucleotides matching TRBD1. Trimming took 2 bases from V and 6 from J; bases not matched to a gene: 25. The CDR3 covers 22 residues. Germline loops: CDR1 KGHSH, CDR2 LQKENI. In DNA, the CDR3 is TGTGCCAGCTCACCATTCCCTGTGGGACAGGGGGCTGCCGCAACGACGGCGAATGGCTACACCTTC. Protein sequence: CASSPFPVGQGAAATTANGYTF.

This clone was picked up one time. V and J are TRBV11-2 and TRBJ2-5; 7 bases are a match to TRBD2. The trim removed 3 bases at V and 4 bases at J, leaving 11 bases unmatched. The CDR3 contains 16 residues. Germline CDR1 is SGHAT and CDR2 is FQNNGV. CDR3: CASSFMSRSGGETQYF. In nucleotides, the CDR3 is TGTGCCAGCAGCTTCATGTCACGCTCGGGGGGAGAGACCCAGTACTTC.

In DNA, the CDR3 is TGTGCCAGCAAATTGGACAGGGACAACACCGGGGAGCTGTTTTTT. Amino acids: CASKLDRDNTGELFF. The chain uses TRBV6-6 and TRBJ2-2, with 8 bases matching TRBD1. The CDR3 sequence is 15 residues long. CDR1 and CDR2 (germline): MNHNY, SVGAGI (reference sequence). V lost 7 bases and J lost 2; bases outside the gene matches: 6.

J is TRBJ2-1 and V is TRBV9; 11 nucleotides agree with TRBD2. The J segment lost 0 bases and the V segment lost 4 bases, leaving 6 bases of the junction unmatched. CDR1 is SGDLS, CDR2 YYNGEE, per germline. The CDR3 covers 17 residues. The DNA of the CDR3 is TGTGCCAGCAGCACGGGACTAGCGGCAAGCTCCTACAATGAGCAGTTCTTC. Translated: CASSTGLAASSYNEQFF.

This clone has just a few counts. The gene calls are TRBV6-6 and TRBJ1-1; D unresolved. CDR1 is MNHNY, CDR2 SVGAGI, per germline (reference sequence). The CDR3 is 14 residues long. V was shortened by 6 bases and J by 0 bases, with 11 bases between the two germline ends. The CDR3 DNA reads TGTGCCAGCAGCTCCCAGCTGATGAACACTGAAGCTTTCTTT. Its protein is CASSSQLMNTEAFF.

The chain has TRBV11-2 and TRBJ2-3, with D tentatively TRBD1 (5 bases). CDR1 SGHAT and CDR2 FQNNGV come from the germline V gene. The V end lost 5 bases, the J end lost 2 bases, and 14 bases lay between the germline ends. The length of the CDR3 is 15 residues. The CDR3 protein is CASSLSGANTDTQYF. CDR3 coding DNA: TGTGCCAGCAGCCTAAGTGGGGCAAACACAGATACGCAGTATTTT.